This TCR beta chain was sequenced during a study of CD8+ T cells in alopecia areata. Isolated RNA was reverse transcribed into cDNA used as the sequencing template. The table came from immunoSEQ multiplex PCR; TCRdb's copy has only in-frame clones and leaves some out. The sample has approximately 180,000 clones; about 55% are singletons. CDR3 size: 15 residues. Germline CDR1 reads SGHTA; CDR2 reads FQGNSA. The J segment lost 4 bases and the V segment lost 5 bases, leaving 8 bases of the junction unmatched. Findings and limits, study-wide: Affected lesional scalp, above all in alopecia totalis/universalis, was more clonal than normal scalp.

Treatment meaning: oral pan-JAK inhibitor, 5-10 mg twice daily. Points on this clone: The target antigen is unknown.

This specimen was CD8+ T cells sorted from blood, taken at week 24, from a patient treated with tofacitinib. The chain recombines TRBV7-2 with TRBJ1-1; 9 positions match TRBD1. The clonotype originates from a human donor with alopecia areata. The CDR3 nucleotides read TGTGCCAGCAGCCTCCTGGACAGGGGAGGCACTGAAGCTTTCTTT. Its protein is CASSLLDRGGTEAFF.